This T cell receptor beta chain is from a study of blood T cell repertoires in COVID-19. Study-wide context: T cells, B-cell-depleted T cells, or PBMCs provided the cDNA or gDNA that served as material.

V was clipped by 1 base and J by 1 base, with 8 bases between them. The CDR3 totals 15 residues. Looked up from germline, CDR1 is LNHNV and CDR2 is YYDKDF (reference sequence). In the authors' methods: Quantification of nucleated cells was approximated via reference gene primer amplification. The data were produced by immunoSEQ multiplex PCR, yet TCRdb's version contains in-frame clones alone and is incomplete. V and J calls and clone size come straight from that table; D and trimming were deduced from the DNA. The sample holds approximately 170,000 clones, roughly 86% seen once. This clonotype was obtained from a middle-aged man who had recovered from COVID-19. The chain links TRBV15 to TRBJ1-5; no clear D gene. Sequenced sample: peripheral blood. The chain's CDR3 is CATSRAARSNQPQHF. As DNA, the CDR3 is TGTGCCACCAGCAGAGCCGCGCGGAGCAATCAGCCCCAGCATTTT.